The clone carrying this T cell receptor (beta chain) was seen at least ten times. The target antigen is unknown. The CDR3 contains 15 residues. The V gene lost 7 bases and the J gene lost 8 bases, with 18 bases spanning the gap. Germline CDR1 LGHDT, CDR2 YNNKEL (reference sequence). This record comes from a study of regulatory T cells in long-lasting Graves disease. Overall study findings and caveats: Repertoires from persistent disease leaned toward TRBV28, TRBJ1-2 and TRBJ2-5.

Both iRepertoire HTBI primers and Arm-PCR of CDR3 regions were used to build the TCR beta libraries. TCRdb recomputed calls from the multiplex PCR reads with MiXCR, one row per CDR3 protein. Of 400,000 to 650,000 distinct CDR3 sequences detected, about 16% appear once; the ten largest clones hold 20% to 25%. Described time point: newly diagnosed GD, antithyroid drugs for less than 3 months. The TCR library was made from RNA extracted from PBMCs. A further study also used this sample, focusing on T cells in Graves' hyperthyroidism and ophthalmopathy. That study adds: HTBI primers were the set used in a first-round RT-PCR of the TCR CDR3.

V gene TRBV3-1 combines with J gene TRBJ1-6; D gene ambiguous. The specimen comprised peripheral blood mononuclear cells (PBMCs), sampled at new diagnosis, from a patient treated with antithyroid drugs. This TCR came from a woman aged 35-65 years with Graves disease. This CDR3 is CASTSGLLLDSPLHF. The CDR3 DNA sequence: TGTGCCAGCACCAGTGGGCTTTTATTGGATTCACCCCTCCACTTT.